Below, 13 T cell receptor beta chains from the same sample are listed, as sequenced in a study of neurological immune-mediated disorders. MiXCR, applied by TCRdb to the 5' RACE reads, yields one record per CDR3 protein. This repertoire shows fewer than 50,000 distinct CDR3 sequences, roughly 14% found once; its top ten account for around 4%. What was sequenced was CD4+ T cells from blood. These TCRs come from a woman aged 60-75 years with HTLV-1-associated myelopathy (HAM/TSP).

This clonotype was detected ten times or more. The genes are TRBV3-1 and TRBJ2-3; maybe TRBD1 (5 bases). Trimming removed 1 base from V and 4 bases from J, with 9 bases in between. Per germline, CDR1 LGHDT and CDR2 YNNKEL (reference sequence). The CDR3 is 14 residues long. CDR3 sequence reads: CASSQAGAADTQYF. The CDR3 DNA follows: TGTGCCAGCAGCCAAGCTGGGGCAGCAGATACGCAGTATTTT.

This clonotype has more than one count but fewer than ten. The gene calls are TRBV19 and TRBJ1-4, with TRBD1 identical over 8 bases. Germline-derived CDR1 and CDR2 are LNHDA and SQIVND (reference sequence). Trimming took 6 bases from V and 4 from J; bases not matched to a gene: 7. The CDR3 totals 15 residues. The CDR3 is CASSPDRDRNEKLFF. The CDR3 DNA is TGTGCCAGTAGCCCGGACAGGGACCGTAATGAAAAACTGTTTTTT.

This clonotype was found once. CDR3 sequence reads: CASSFTGATHEQYF. Written as DNA, the CDR3 is TGTGCCAGCAGCTTCACAGGGGCTACCCACGAGCAGTACTTC. V and J are TRBV7-9 and TRBJ2-7, with 7 bases lining up with TRBD1. Trimming removed 3 bases from V and 5 bases from J; junction bases left unmatched: 7. CDR1 SEHNR and CDR2 FQNEAQ come from the germline V gene (reference sequence). The CDR3 loop spans 14 amino acids.

This clonotype has a count of ten or more. CDR3: CASSVRAYGYTF. The CDR3 bases are TGTGCCAGCAGTGTAAGGGCCTATGGCTACACCTTC. J is TRBJ1-2 and V is TRBV6-1; D gene unclear. CDR1 is MNHNS, CDR2 SASEGT, per germline. V was pared by 4 bases and J by 4 bases, with 7 bases between. The CDR3 sequence is 12 residues long.

About this clonotype: One end of the junction does not line up with germline, which may come from a read error. The J gene is TRBJ2-7, the V gene TRBV20-1; the D is unclear. The J call could be wrong; TRBJ1-2 is a better fit for the DNA end. CDR1 is DFQATT, CDR2 SNEGSKA, per germline (reference sequence). The CDR3 has 12 residues. The CDR3: CSARTVNYVYTF. The CDR3 DNA follows: TGCAGTGCTAGGACGGTGAACTATGTCTACACCTTC.

This clonotype was seen many times. This chain joins TRBV2 and TRBJ2-7; 8 bases line up with TRBD1. The V gene end was trimmed by 5 bases and the J gene end by 6 bases; junction bases not matched to a gene: 9. The CDR3 consists of 14 residues. Looked up from germline, CDR1 is SNHLY and CDR2 is FYNNEI. CDR3 protein: CASSNDRGELEQYF. The CDR3 coding sequence is TGTGCCAGCAGTAACGACAGGGGTGAACTCGAGCAGTACTTC.

This clonotype was observed at least ten times. This chain joins TRBV7-8 and TRBJ2-7, with 9 bases that match TRBD1. Germline V gene data show CDR1 as SGHVS and CDR2 as FQNEAQ. Losses at the gene ends were 1 base for V and 1 base for J; bases not matched to a gene: 2. The CDR3 has 15 amino acids. The CDR3 is CASSLGDRASYEQYF. CDR3 DNA: TGTGCCAGCAGCTTAGGGGACAGGGCTTCCTACGAGCAGTACTTC.

This clonotype was observed at least ten times. The DNA for the CDR3 is TGTGCCAGCAGTGAGGGCGGGGGGGCGTGGAATGAGCAGTTCTTC. This encodes CASSEGGGAWNEQFF. The chain is built from TRBV2 and TRBJ2-1, with TRBD2 matching 9 bases. Germline-derived CDR1 and CDR2 are SNHLY and FYNNEI. The CDR3 has 15 amino acids. Unmatched junction bases numbered 7, after V lost 3 bases and J lost 7 bases.

This clonotype was recorded many times. V gene TRBV10-3 combines with J gene TRBJ1-5; tentative D call: TRBD1 (5 bases). CDR1 is ENHRY and CDR2 is SYGVKD in the germline V gene. CDR3 length: 14 amino acids. The germline V and J ends were trimmed by 2 bases and 5 bases, with 10 bases remaining between them. CDR3 DNA: TGTGCCATCAGTGAGGGGTTGGGGGATCAGCCCCAGCATTTT. Translation gives CAISEGLGDQPQHF.

This clonotype has ten or more counts. The V call is TRBV20-1, the J call TRBJ2-5, with TRBD2 matching over 10 bases. The V gene end was trimmed by 1 base and the J gene end by 2 bases; junction bases not matched to a gene: 7. The CDR3 has 16 amino acids. Germline lookup yields CDR1 DFQATT and CDR2 SNEGSKA (reference sequence). The CDR3 loop is CSARAFLAGDQETQYF. CDR3 coding DNA: TGCAGTGCTAGAGCTTTCCTAGCGGGGGATCAAGAGACCCAGTACTTC.

Many counts were recorded for this clonotype. The rearrangement joins TRBV5-6 to TRBJ2-6; D gene unclear. Germline-derived CDR1 and CDR2 are SGHDT and YYEEEE. CDR3 length equals 12 residues. V was pared by 2 bases and J by 13 bases, with 10 bases between. The CDR3 protein is CASSLAPRVLTF. DNA for the CDR3: TGTGCCAGCAGCTTAGCCCCCAGGGTCCTGACTTTC.

The CDR3 bases are TGTGCCAGCAGTTATTTTCGGAGTAATAATTCACCCCTCCACTTT. This sequence encodes CASSYFRSNNSPLHF. The rearrangement uses TRBV6-2 or TRBV6-3 and TRBJ1-6; unclear D gene. With 3 bases removed from V and 5 bases from J, the gap between germline ends came to 11 bases. Germline V gene lookup returns CDR1 MNHEY and CDR2 SVGEGT. The CDR3 runs to 15 residues.

This rearrangement joins TRBV2 to TRBJ2-3; D gene ambiguous. There are 12 residues in the CDR3. Per the germline V gene, CDR1 is SNHLY and CDR2 is FYNNEI. V was trimmed by 7 bases and J by 0 bases, leaving 5 bases between them. The DNA of the CDR3 is TGTGCCAGCAAGGACAGCACAGATACGCAGTATTTT. Encoded protein: CASKDSTDTQYF.